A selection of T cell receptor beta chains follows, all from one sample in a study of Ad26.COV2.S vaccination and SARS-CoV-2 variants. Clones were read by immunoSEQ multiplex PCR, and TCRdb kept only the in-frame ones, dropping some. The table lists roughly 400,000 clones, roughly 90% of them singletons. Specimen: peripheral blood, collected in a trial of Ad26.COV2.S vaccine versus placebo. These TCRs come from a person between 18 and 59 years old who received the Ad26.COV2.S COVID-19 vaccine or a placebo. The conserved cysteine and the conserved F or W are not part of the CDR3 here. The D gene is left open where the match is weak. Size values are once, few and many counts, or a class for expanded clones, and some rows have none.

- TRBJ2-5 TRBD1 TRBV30 AWSVQGETQY
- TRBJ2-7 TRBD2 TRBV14 ASSLVVAGPYEQY
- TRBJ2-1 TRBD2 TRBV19 ATTLAGAGVGNEQF
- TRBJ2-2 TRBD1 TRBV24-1 ATSANPQGATNTGELF
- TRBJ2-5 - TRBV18 ASSPRPTTETQY
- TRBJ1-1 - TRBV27 ASSLSGRDIVTEAF
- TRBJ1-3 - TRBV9 ASSPGGNTIY
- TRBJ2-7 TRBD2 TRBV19 ASSVSGRPSYEQY
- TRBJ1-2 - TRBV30 AWSVLWAQYGYT
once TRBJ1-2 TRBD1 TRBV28 ASSSGTGTIGGYT
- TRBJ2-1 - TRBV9 ASSVATREYNEQF
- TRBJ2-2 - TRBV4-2 ASSQGSSRNTGELF
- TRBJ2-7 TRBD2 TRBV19 ASSILRAGGDYEQY
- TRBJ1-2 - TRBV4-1 ASSQARTNYGYT
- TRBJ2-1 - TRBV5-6 ASSLGTSSYNEQF
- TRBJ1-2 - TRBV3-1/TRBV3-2 ASSQDRSYGYT